Listed below are T cell receptor beta chains from one sample, sequenced in a study of T cell responses to AZD1222 COVID-19 vaccine. Profiling relied on immunoSEQ multiplex PCR, and the TCRdb table lists in-frame clones only, not all of them. Among around 140,000 clones listed, 85% to 90% were seen once. This sample comprised peripheral blood, obtained on day 0 of AZD1222 vaccination. The receptors come from an adult in good health. Both conserved end residues are part of each CDR3. D genes are given only for firm matches. Size is stated for part of the rows, as once, few or many counts, or as a class when the clone is expanded.

v_gene	abundance	j_gene	d_gene	len	CDR3nt	CDR3aa
TRBV6-1	.	TRBJ1-5	TRBD1	15	TGTGCCAGCAGTGAAGGGACAGGGCGCCATCAGCCCCAGCATTTT	CASSEGTGRHQPQHF
TRBV18	.	TRBJ1-5	.	14	TGTGCCAGCTCACCACAAGCAGATAATCAGCCCCAGCATTTT	CASSPQADNQPQHF
TRBV19	.	TRBJ1-1	.	15	TGTGCCAGTAGTATAGGGGCAGGAGCATCACTTGAAGCTTTCTTT	CASSIGAGASLEAFF
TRBV11-3	.	TRBJ2-3	.	13	TGTGCCAGCAGCTGGGGTTACACAGATACGCAGTATTTT	CASSWGYTDTQYF
TRBV5-1	.	TRBJ1-4	TRBD1	15	TGCGCCAGCAGCTGGGGGACAGGTTATAATGAAAAACTGTTTTTT	CASSWGTGYNEKLFF
TRBV5-8	.	TRBJ2-5	.	16	TGTGCCAGCAGCTCCCCTTGGGGGACCGGGGAGGAGACCCAGTACTTC	CASSSPWGTGEETQYF
TRBV7-7	.	TRBJ1-1	.	13	TGTGCCAGCAGCTTAGGGAAGAACACTGAAGCTTTCTTT	CASSLGKNTEAFF
TRBV19	.	TRBJ1-6	TRBD1	14	TGTGCCAGTAGTGCGACAGGGGATAATTCACCCCTCCACTTT	CASSATGDNSPLHF
TRBV10-2	once	TRBJ2-3	TRBD2	16	TGCGCCAGCAGTGAGAGAGGGGAGGGCCCTTCAGATACGCAGTATTTT	CASSERGEGPSDTQYF
TRBV2	.	TRBJ2-3	.	14	TGTGCCAGCAGTCTGTTATTAGAGCCAGATACGCAGTATTTT	CASSLLLEPDTQYF
TRBV4-1	.	TRBJ2-6	.	17	TGCGCCAGCAGCCACAAGTTCCCTAGCTCTGGGGCCAACGTCCTGACTTTC	CASSHKFPSSGANVLTF
TRBV28	.	TRBJ1-4	.	14	TGTGCCAGCAGTTTCTGGGGTTCGGCTGAAAAACTGTTTTTT	CASSFWGSAEKLFF
TRBV27	.	TRBJ1-6	.	15	TGTGCCAGCAGCCCCTCCAGCTCCTATAATTCACCCCTCCACTTT	CASSPSSSYNSPLHF
TRBV7-2	.	TRBJ2-5	.	14	TGTGCCAGCAGCAGACGACGGGACCAAGAGACCCAGTACTTC	CASSRRRDQETQYF
TRBV11-1	.	TRBJ1-2	.	15	TGTGCCAGCAGCTTCGACGTTTCAGGGGTCTATGGCTACACCTTC	CASSFDVSGVYGYTF
TRBV15	.	TRBJ1-1	TRBD1	17	TGTGCCACCAGCAGAGTTGCAGGGGGCGCTTCGAACACTGAAGCTTTCTTT	CATSRVAGGASNTEAFF
TRBV19	.	TRBJ1-1	TRBD1	14	TGTGCCAGTAGTATCCCGACAGGGGGCACTGAAGCTTTCTTT	CASSIPTGGTEAFF
TRBV28	.	TRBJ2-6	.	14	TGTGCCAGCAGTGTGACAAGGGGGGCCAACGTCCTGACTTTC	CASSVTRGANVLTF
TRBV5-6	.	TRBJ2-7	TRBD1	15	TGTGCCAGCAGGTCCCTTTTGGGACAGTCCTACGAGCAGTACTTC	CASRSLLGQSYEQYF
TRBV5-1	.	TRBJ1-1	.	13	TGCGCCAGCAGCTCACAAGGGGTTACTGAAGCTTTCTTT	CASSSQGVTEAFF
TRBV7-3	.	TRBJ1-2	.	15	TGTGCCAGCAGCTTAAGGTTCCAGGTGAGATCTGGCTACACCTTC	CASSLRFQVRSGYTF
TRBV24-1	.	TRBJ2-1	.	16	TGTGCCACCAGTGATTCCACAGGGCGCTCCTACAATGAGCAGTTCTTC	CATSDSTGRSYNEQFF
TRBV5-4	.	TRBJ2-1	.	16	TGTGCCAGCAGCGGACCCCCTTCAGGCTCCTACAATGAGCAGTTCTTC	CASSGPPSGSYNEQFF
TRBV18	.	TRBJ2-3	.	15	TGTGCCAGCTCACCACAAGCAGGGCGTACAGATACGCAGTATTTT	CASSPQAGRTDTQYF
TRBV9	.	TRBJ2-1	.	17	TGTGCCAGCAGCCCATATGGGACGTTAACCTCCTACAATGAGCAGTTCTTC	CASSPYGTLTSYNEQFF
TRBV12-3/TRBV12-4	.	TRBJ2-7	.	13	TGTGCCAGCAGTTTATCCGGACGGTACGAGCAGTACTTC	CASSLSGRYEQYF
TRBV7-2	.	TRBJ2-7	TRBD1	14	TGTGCCAGCAGTACACAGGGGATCTCCTACGAGCAGTACTTC	CASSTQGISYEQYF
TRBV4-2	.	TRBJ1-5	.	14	TGTGCCAGCAGCCAAGCCGACAGCAATCAGCCCCAGCATTTT	CASSQADSNQPQHF
TRBV13	.	TRBJ2-2	.	16	TGTGCCAGCAGCTTACGCACCGCAGGGTACACCGGGGAGCTGTTTTTT	CASSLRTAGYTGELFF
TRBV18	.	TRBJ2-1	TRBD2	15	TGTGCCAGCTCGCGACTAGCGGGGGGTATGGATGAGCAGTTCTTC	CASSRLAGGMDEQFF
TRBV9	.	TRBJ1-2	.	13	TGTGCCAGCAGCGTAGATGCACGCTATGGCTACACCTTC	CASSVDARYGYTF
TRBV19	.	TRBJ1-2	.	15	TGTGCCAGTAGTATAGCCCAGAGGCCCCCGACTGGCTACACCTTC	CASSIAQRPPTGYTF
TRBV18	.	TRBJ2-3	.	18	TGTGCCAGCTCACGATCAGTGGGTGCAGGGGGGGCCACAGATACGCAGTATTTT	CASSRSVGAGGATDTQYF
TRBV7-6	.	TRBJ2-3	TRBD2	16	TGTGCCAGCAGCCCTGGGACTAGCGGGATCCGGGATACGCAGTATTTT	CASSPGTSGIRDTQYF
TRBV28	.	TRBJ1-3	TRBD1	17	TGTGCCAGCAGTTTAGACCCTCCCGGACAGGGAGGAAACACCATATATTTT	CASSLDPPGQGGNTIYF
TRBV3-1/TRBV3-2	.	TRBJ2-4	.	16	TGTGCCAGCAGCCAAGACAGGGGATGGTCCGGAAACATTCAGTACTTC	CASSQDRGWSGNIQYF
TRBV6-2/TRBV6-3	.	TRBJ2-7	.	14	TGTGCCAGCAGTTACCCCGGGACACCTTACGAGCAGTACTTC	CASSYPGTPYEQYF
TRBV4-1	.	TRBJ1-5	TRBD1	15	TGCGCCAGCAGCCAAGAAGGACAGGGTGTCCAGCCCCAGCATTTT	CASSQEGQGVQPQHF
TRBV28	.	TRBJ2-1	.	13	TGTGCCAGCACCTCCCTACTGGACAATGAGCAGTTCTTC	CASTSLLDNEQFF
TRBV6-5	.	TRBJ1-2	TRBD1	15	TGTGCCAGCAGTTACTCAGGAGGGGGCGACTATGGCTACACCTTC	CASSYSGGGDYGYTF
TRBV14	.	TRBJ2-5	.	16	TGTGCCAGCAGCGAATCGCGCCCGGGAGTCCAAGAGACCCAGTACTTC	CASSESRPGVQETQYF
TRBV27	.	TRBJ1-5	.	15	TGTGCCAGCAGTCCAGGGGCCTGGAGCAATCAGCCCCAGCATTTT	CASSPGAWSNQPQHF
TRBV27	.	TRBJ1-1	.	14	TGTGCCAGCAGTTCCCGGACAGCCAACACTGAAGCTTTCTTT	CASSSRTANTEAFF
TRBV4-1	.	TRBJ1-1	.	16	TGCGCCAGCAGCCAAGCCCCTTCGCTGGGGCCTAGTGAAGCTTTCTTT	CASSQAPSLGPSEAFF
TRBV7-7	.	TRBJ2-1	.	13	TGTGCTAGCAGCTTAAGTTCTTGGGGTGAGCAGTTCTTC	CASSLSSWGEQFF
TRBV5-5	.	TRBJ1-3	TRBD1	14	TGTGCCAGCAGCTTGCCAGGGGGTGGAAACACCATATATTTT	CASSLPGGGNTIYF
TRBV5-1	.	TRBJ1-5	TRBD1	16	TGCGCCAGCAGCGCCGGGACAGGGGGCTTCTCTCAGCCCCAGCATTTT	CASSAGTGGFSQPQHF
TRBV28	.	TRBJ1-1	TRBD1	17	TGTGCCAGCAGTTTATATCGACAGGGGGCTATAAACACTGAAGCTTTCTTT	CASSLYRQGAINTEAFF
TRBV5-6	.	TRBJ1-4	.	15	TGTGCCAGCAGCTTAAGGGTGGGGGCTGATGAAAAACTGTTTTTT	CASSLRVGADEKLFF
TRBV2	.	TRBJ1-4	TRBD1	16	TGTGCCAGCAAGCCGGGACAGGGCGTAGAAAAAGAAAAACTGTTTTTT	CASKPGQGVEKEKLFF
TRBV27	.	TRBJ1-5	.	14	TGTGCCAGCAGCTTTCGGGGGGGCAATCAGCCCCAGCATTTT	CASSFRGGNQPQHF
TRBV5-5	.	TRBJ1-1	TRBD1	16	TGTGCCAGCAGCTTGGTACAGGGGGTCGAAGACACTGAAGCTTTCTTT	CASSLVQGVEDTEAFF
TRBV4-1	.	TRBJ1-1	.	12	TGCGCCAGCAGCCAAGGCAGGTCAGAAGCTTTCTTT	CASSQGRSEAFF
TRBV2	.	TRBJ2-4	.	14	TGTGCCACCAGGGACGGTCTAAGGAGGAACATTCAGTACTTC	CATRDGLRRNIQYF
TRBV5-1	.	TRBJ1-1	.	16	TGCGCCAGCAGCGTAGCCTCGACAGGTTCGAACACTGAAGCTTTCTTT	CASSVASTGSNTEAFF
TRBV10-3	.	TRBJ1-5	.	16	TGTGCCATCAGTGAGTCGACCAGGGGTGGGAATCAGCCCCAGCATTTT	CAISESTRGGNQPQHF
TRBV6-5	.	TRBJ1-1	.	13	TGTGCCAGCGGCGCGCGGGGGATCACTGAAGCTTTCTTT	CASGARGITEAFF
TRBV5-8	.	TRBJ2-3	TRBD2	15	TGTGCCAGCAGCTTGGTCCTAGCGGGAACAGATACGCAGTATTTT	CASSLVLAGTDTQYF
TRBV7-9	.	TRBJ1-6	TRBD1	17	TGTGCCAGCAGCTTGACCGGGACAGCTTTTTATAATTCACCCCTCCACTTT	CASSLTGTAFYNSPLHF